This entry is about one T cell receptor (beta chain). Its specificity is not known. These data originate in a study of T cell repertoires in cytomegalovirus infection. About the study: TCR beta signatures that were public indicated CMV infection and matching HLA type.

Study-wide results and caveats: Totalled public TCR beta family frequency picked out people who carried CMV plus the relevant HLA.

One entry per CDR3 protein results from TCRdb running MiXCR on the reads. The data show a few hundred thousand distinct CDR3 sequences, more than 15% seen once. V was pared by 0 bases and J by 2 bases, with 5 bases between. Germline V gene sequence: CDR1 SGDLS, CDR2 YYNGEE. The CDR3 totals 13 residues. The sequencing sample was made of CD8+ T cells from PBMCs. The rearrangement joins TRBV9 to TRBJ1-2, with D unclear. The source of this sequence is a human donor in good health (CMV status not recorded). Some clones in this sample may be carry-over from other donors' samples. The CDR3: CASSVEENYGYTF. CDR3 DNA: TGTGCCAGCAGCGTAGAGGAGAACTATGGCTACACCTTC.